There are many counts of the clone carrying this TCR beta chain. Its antigen remains unknown. A much larger clone differs from this one at a single base, so this may be a read error. The data belong to a study of breast tumors, draining lymph nodes, adjacent tissues. Notes on the study in general: Tumor TCR diversity was below lymph nodes but above nontumor tissue. That most tumor T cells come from lymph nodes remained unproven. The data were judged consistent with most tumor T cells coming from lymph node and expanding in tumor. Luminal-like breast cancer showed significantly greater tumor-nontumor repertoire similarity than basal-like breast cancer did.

TCRdb reprocessed the multiplex PCR reads via MiXCR and lists one record per CDR3 protein. The profile shows 30,000 to 35,000 distinct CDR3 sequences, over 55% of them singletons. The germline gives CDR1 MNHNS, CDR2 SASEGT. V dropped 4 bases and J dropped 9 bases, with 15 bases sitting between them. This CDR3 contains 13 residues. The rearrangement links TRBV6-1 to TRBJ1-2; D remains unclear. The sample consisted of breast tumor tissue. This receptor was taken from a female donor with breast cancer. Some clones in this sample may be carry-over from other donors' samples. CDR3 region: CASSVGSVASYTF. Written as DNA, the CDR3 is TGTGCCAGCAGTGTTGGCAGCGTGGCCAGCTACACCTTC.